The entry below gives a single T cell receptor beta chain sequence along with its context. Its antigen remains unidentified. V gave up 3 bases and J gave up 9 bases; unmatched junction bases: 9. The CDR3 loop spans 14 amino acids. CDR1 and CDR2 from the germline V gene are GTSNPN and SVGIG (reference sequence). Primers included in the PCR were 60 Vbeta and 13 Jbeta primers. Here immunoSEQ multiplex PCR was the method, and the copy in TCRdb shows in-frame clones only, minus some. The sample includes about 150,000 clones, about 84% of them seen just once. This sample was taken from a study of cytomegalovirus exposure and HLA in healthy donors. The study, taken as a whole, reports: In a later analysis, TCR beta V- and J-gene trimming showed a link to a missense DCLRE1C variant. Across donors, sequencing depth was assumed by presence/absence analyses to be roughly uniform. An analysis was carried out later, and it reportedly showed fewer N-insertions in an Asian-associated ancestry cluster than the approximately 670-donor mean. Previous analysis showed most TCR beta V segments were productive about 87% or about 30% of the time.

Sequenced: PBMCs. V gene TRBV30 combines with J gene TRBJ2-1; 9 bases map to TRBD1. The sequence derives from a male donor in good health and CMV-seronegative. This CDR3 reads CAWRGTGWGGEQFF. CDR3 DNA sequence: TGTGCCTGGAGAGGGACAGGGTGGGGGGGTGAGCAGTTCTTC.